These T cell receptor beta chains were read from a single sample in a study of T cells after yellow fever vaccination. MiXCR, applied by TCRdb to the 5' RACE reads, yields one record per CDR3 protein. The repertoire holds 250,000 to 400,000 distinct CDR3 sequences, with approximately 4% as singletons. Sample: PBMCs, taken 15 days after the yellow fever booster vaccination. The receptors here all came from a man aged 18 to 29 who received the YFV17D yellow fever vaccine. Each CDR3 is given with its conserved first and last residue. A D gene is named only where the DNA matches it firmly. Clone size is shown for a subset of rows, as once, few, many or a class of expanded clone.

TRBD2	many	TRBV5-1	16	TRBJ2-7	CASSLAGAGDGYEQYF	TGCGCCAGCAGCTTGGCCGGGGCGGGGGATGGATACGAGCAGTACTTC
-	-	TRBV19	16	TRBJ2-3	CASGAQGGGLSDTQYF	TGTGCCAGTGGGGCTCAGGGGGGGGGCTTGTCAGATACGCAGTATTTT
-	many	TRBV6-5	18	TRBJ2-6	CASSYRSNGPSGANVLTF	TGTGCCAGCAGTTACCGCTCCAACGGGCCGTCTGGGGCCAACGTCCTGACTTTC
TRBD2	many	TRBV29-1	15	TRBJ2-3	CSVRGLAGEADTQYF	TGCAGCGTCCGCGGACTAGCGGGGGAGGCAGATACGCAGTATTTT
-	many	TRBV6-2/TRBV6-3	15	TRBJ2-3	CASSYELSSTDTQYF	TGTGCCAGCAGTTACGAACTGTCCAGCACAGATACGCAGTATTTT
-	many	TRBV7-9	14	TRBJ2-1	CASLPKGAYNEQFF	TGTGCCAGCCTCCCTAAGGGGGCCTACAATGAGCAGTTCTTC
TRBD2	-	TRBV5-1	17	TRBJ2-5	CASSPGTSGGPRETQYF	TGCGCCAGCAGCCCCGGGACTAGCGGGGGCCCACGGGAGACCCAGTACTTC
TRBD1	many	TRBV5-1	14	TRBJ1-2	CASSLTDRVDGYTF	TGCGCCAGCAGCCTGACGGACAGGGTGGATGGCTACACCTTC
-	many	TRBV12-3/TRBV12-4	12	TRBJ2-1	CASSFEGGEQFF	TGTGCCAGCAGTTTTGAGGGTGGCGAGCAGTTCTTC
-	many	TRBV4-2	15	TRBJ1-5	CASSQRGYSNQPQHF	TGTGCCAGCAGCCAAAGAGGGTATAGCAATCAGCCCCAGCATTTT
-	few	TRBV19	13	TRBJ2-3	CASVAVDTDTQYF	TGTGCCAGTGTTGCAGTAGACACAGATACGCAGTATTTT
-	few	TRBV5-1	14	TRBJ1-1	CASSLFAVNTEAFF	TGCGCCAGCAGCTTGTTTGCGGTGAACACTGAAGCTTTCTTT
TRBD1	few	TRBV20-1	15	TRBJ2-7	CSAGPGQGVVYEQYF	TGCAGTGCTGGACCGGGACAGGGGGTCGTGTACGAGCAGTACTTC
-	-	TRBV5-1	13	TRBJ2-2	CASSFGLRGELFF	TGCGCCAGCAGCTTTGGACTGCGCGGGGAGCTGTTTTTT
TRBD2	-	TRBV4-1	16	TRBJ2-5	CASSLRLAAVQETQYF	TGCGCCAGCAGCCTGAGACTAGCGGCTGTCCAAGAGACCCAGTACTTC
TRBD1	many	TRBV25-1	14	TRBJ1-5	CASSLTGAEQPQHF	TGTGCCAGCAGTCTGACAGGGGCGGAGCAGCCCCAGCATTTT
-	many	TRBV12-3/TRBV12-4	13	TRBJ2-1	CASSRARGGEQFF	TGTGCCAGCAGTCGCGCCCGGGGTGGTGAGCAGTTCTTC
TRBD1	-	TRBV12-3/TRBV12-4	15	TRBJ1-5	CASRPTGGGNQPQHF	TGTGCCAGCAGACCCACAGGGGGCGGCAATCAGCCCCAGCATTTT
-	-	TRBV6-2/TRBV6-3	15	TRBJ1-5	CASSSRVRSNQPQHF	TGTGCCAGCAGTTCCCGCGTACGAAGCAATCAGCCCCAGCATTTT
-	many	TRBV7-8	12	TRBJ2-7	CASSSDIYEQYF	TGTGCCAGCAGTTCTGACATATACGAGCAGTACTTC
-	many	TRBV7-9	13	TRBJ1-1	CASSPTMNTEAFF	TGTGCCAGCAGCCCCACGATGAACACTGAAGCTTTCTTT
-	many	TRBV29-1	11	TRBJ2-1	CSVGDVLEQFF	TGCAGCGTGGGGGACGTACTCGAGCAGTTCTTC
-	many	TRBV27	14	TRBJ1-1	CASTPGGIDTEAFF	TGTGCCAGCACCCCCGGGGGGATAGACACTGAAGCTTTCTTT
TRBD1	many	TRBV7-2	14	TRBJ1-2	CASRTGQRAYGYTF	TGTGCCAGCAGAACGGGACAGCGCGCCTATGGCTACACCTTC
-	few	TRBV4-2	15	TRBJ2-1	CASSQEDGGYNEQFF	TGTGCCAGCAGCCAAGAGGACGGGGGCTACAATGAGCAGTTCTTC
TRBD2	many	TRBV19	15	TRBJ2-2	CASKRGGVDTGELFF	TGTGCCAGTAAGCGGGGGGGCGTGGACACCGGGGAGCTGTTTTTT
-	-	TRBV11-1	15	TRBJ2-5	CASSLVGLYQETQYF	TGTGCCAGCAGCTTAGTAGGGTTGTACCAAGAGACCCAGTACTTC
-	many	TRBV5-1	14	TRBJ2-5	CASQKGNNQETQYF	TGCGCCAGCCAAAAAGGGAACAACCAAGAGACCCAGTACTTC
-	many	TRBV7-9	12	TRBJ1-1	CASGAGSTEAFF	TGTGCCAGCGGGGCTGGGAGCACTGAAGCTTTCTTT
-	-	TRBV6-5	15	TRBJ1-1	CASSSLRGMNTEAFF	TGTGCCAGCAGTTCTTTAAGGGGCATGAACACTGAAGCTTTCTTT
-	-	TRBV6-2/TRBV6-3	12	TRBJ2-5	CASSNYQETQYF	TGTGCCAGCAGTAACTATCAAGAGACCCAGTACTTC
-	-	TRBV4-3	15	TRBJ1-2	CASSQSLANNYGYTF	TGCGCCAGCAGCCAGTCACTTGCAAACAACTATGGCTACACCTTC
TRBD1	-	TRBV12-3/TRBV12-4	12	TRBJ2-1	CASSPTGSEQFF	TGTGCCAGCAGCCCGACAGGGAGTGAGCAGTTCTTC
-	few	TRBV7-2	16	TRBJ1-5	CASSLRGSLSNQPQHF	TGTGCCAGCAGCTTGCGGGGGAGCCTTAGCAATCAGCCCCAGCATTTT
TRBD2	-	TRBV6-2/TRBV6-3	15	TRBJ2-5	CASSLTSGGQKTQYF	TGTGCCAGCAGTCTGACTAGCGGGGGTCAGAAGACCCAGTACTTC
-	many	TRBV4-3	15	TRBJ1-1	CASSQSAGRATEAFF	TGCGCCAGCAGCCAGTCGGCAGGGCGGGCCACTGAAGCTTTCTTT
-	many	TRBV12-3/TRBV12-4	12	TRBJ2-7	CASSLLSYEQYF	TGTGCCAGCAGTTTACTATCCTACGAGCAGTACTTC
-	many	TRBV2	13	TRBJ2-7	CASSENRDNEQYF	TGTGCCAGCAGTGAAAACAGGGATAACGAGCAGTACTTC
-	many	TRBV5-1	14	TRBJ2-3	CASSSNLATDTQYF	TGCGCCAGCAGCAGTAATCTAGCCACAGATACGCAGTATTTT
TRBD1	many	TRBV6-6	15	TRBJ1-6	CASSTGTVYNSPLHF	TGTGCCAGCAGTACTGGGACAGTTTATAATTCACCCCTCCACTTT